The present T cell receptor (beta chain) was sequenced within a study of cytomegalovirus exposure and HLA in healthy donors. Trimming removed 8 bases from V and 7 bases from J, with 6 bases in between. Germline lookup yields CDR1 SGHNT and CDR2 YYREEE (reference sequence). The CDR3 extends over 10 amino acids. Amplification used 60 Vbeta primers and 13 Jbeta primers. Method: immunoSEQ multiplex PCR; TCRdb's copy keeps in-frame clones and lacks some. The table lists fewer than 250,000 clones, roughly 79% of them singletons. The sequenced material came from PBMCs. V usage is TRBV5-4 and J usage is TRBJ2-2; unclear D gene. This receptor was taken from a male donor in good health and CMV-seronegative. CDR3 in amino acids: CASFSGELFF. DNA of the CDR3: TGTGCCAGTTTCAGCGGGGAGCTGTTTTTT.